This is a list of T cell receptor beta chains from one sample in a study of CD8 T cells in Susac syndrome. Using its own MiXCR run on the immunoSEQ multiplex PCR reads, TCRdb lists one record per CDR3 protein. The repertoire holds approximately 180,000 distinct CDR3 sequences, with approximately 95% as singletons. Sequencing was done on a sample of CD4+ T cells from PBMCs. The receptors come from a human donor with multiple sclerosis. The CDR3 runs from the conserved cysteine through the conserved F or W. D genes are given only for firm matches.

cdr3_aa cdr3_nt j_call v_call d_call
CAINRGATDTQYF TGTGCCATCAACCGGGGGGCCACAGATACGCAGTATTTT TRBJ2-3 TRBV10-3 .
CASGFVRAGGYGYTF TGTGCCAGCGGGTTCGTTAGGGCTGGGGGCTATGGCTACACCTTC TRBJ1-2 TRBV2 .
CASRPDRGDEKLFF TGTGCCAGCAGGCCCGACAGGGGGGATGAAAAACTGTTTTTT TRBJ1-4 TRBV2 TRBD1
CASSQARGPSSYEQYF TGCGCCAGCAGCCAAGCACGAGGGCCAAGCTCCTACGAGCAGTACTTC TRBJ2-7 TRBV4-3 .
CASSRGWSTDTQYF TGTGCCAGCAGCCGGGGGTGGAGCACAGATACGCAGTATTTT TRBJ2-3 TRBV3-1 .
CSASRQGGRTGEAFF TGCAGTGCTTCACGACAGGGGGGCCGAACAGGTGAAGCTTTCTTT TRBJ1-1 TRBV20-1 TRBD1
CASSQPGLSTQYF TGCGCCAGCAGCCAGCCGGGACTAAGTACGCAGTATTTT TRBJ2-3 TRBV4-1 TRBD2
CATSDPGLAGGAGDTQYF TGTGCCACCAGTGATCCAGGACTAGCGGGGGGGGCCGGAGATACGCAGTATTTT TRBJ2-3 TRBV24-1 TRBD2
CASSNRGTYSNQPQHF TGTGCCAGTAGTAACAGGGGGACTTATAGCAATCAGCCCCAGCATTTT TRBJ1-5 TRBV19 TRBD1
CASSLTSGGDTQYF TGTGCCAGCAGCTTGACTAGCGGGGGGGATACGCAGTATTTT TRBJ2-3 TRBV11-2 TRBD2
CASSPAGAGVMNTEAFF TGTGCCAGCTCACCAGCAGGGGCGGGGGTGATGAACACTGAAGCTTTCTTT TRBJ1-1 TRBV18 .
CASSRGGRTYNEQFF TGTGCCAGCAGTCGGGGGGGCCGGACCTACAATGAGCAGTTCTTC TRBJ2-1 TRBV28 TRBD2
CASSQVVEGVPSLAFF TGCGCCAGCAGCCAAGTAGTTGAGGGCGTGCCGAGTTTGGCTTTCTTT TRBJ1-1 TRBV4-3 .
CSASIQGYPYEQYF TGCAGTGCTAGTATTCAGGGCTATCCCTACGAGCAGTACTTC TRBJ2-7 TRBV20-1 .
CASWGSDSVKTNEQFF TGCGCCAGCTGGGGATCCGACAGCGTTAAGACCAATGAGCAGTTCTTC TRBJ2-1 TRBV10-2 .
CAWSVRGSVYTF TGTGCCTGGAGTGTACGCGGTAGCGTCTACACCTTC TRBJ1-2 TRBV30 .
CASSLWGVEETQYF TGTGCCAGCAGCTTATGGGGGGTCGAAGAGACCCAGTACTTC TRBJ2-5 TRBV5-4 .
CSAGRQGGETQYF TGCAGCGCCGGGCGGCAGGGCGGGGAGACCCAGTACTTC TRBJ2-5 TRBV29-1 .
CSSRVGNIQYF TGCAGCTCCCGGGTTGGAAACATTCAGTACTTC TRBJ2-4 TRBV29-1 .
CASSQRGLMNTEAFF TGTGCCAGCAGCCAAAGGGGGCTCATGAACACTGAAGCTTTCTTT TRBJ1-1 TRBV14 TRBD1
CASNLGPTGELFF TGCGCCAGCAATCTTGGGCCCACCGGGGAGCTGTTTTTT TRBJ2-2 TRBV5-1 .
CATSRPKRHYEQYF TGTGCCACCAGCAGACCGAAACGACACTACGAGCAGTACTTC TRBJ2-7 TRBV15 .